There are a few counts of the clone carrying this T cell receptor (beta chain). What it recognizes is unknown. TCRdb independently ran MiXCR on the multiplex PCR reads; one entry per CDR3 protein. The table includes about 270,000 distinct CDR3 sequences, roughly 31% detected once. These data belong to a study of breast tumors, draining lymph nodes, adjacent tissues. Study outcomes and limitations: Tumor T cell lymph node origin was a supported hypothesis, not proven. Compared with basal-like, luminal-like tumors shared significantly more repertoire with nontumor tissue.

CDR1 and CDR2 (germline): MNHEY, SVGEGT. The V gene end was trimmed by 6 bases and the J gene end by 4 bases; junction bases not matched to a gene: 9. The CDR3 spans 15 residues. Breast cancer patients provided tissue from their axillary draining lymph nodes. What was sequenced was axillary lymph node tissue. The chain has TRBV6-2 or TRBV6-3 and TRBJ1-5; TRBD1 matches 7 bases. This receptor was obtained from a female donor with breast cancer. Some clones in this sample may be carry-over from other donors' samples. CDR3 sequence: CASSPNRDRNQPQHF. The CDR3 nucleotides read TGTGCCAGCAGCCCGAACCGGGACAGAAATCAGCCCCAGCATTTT.